This entry is about one TCR beta chain. This clone came up a few times. Its specific antigen is unknown. The sample holds no much larger clone one base away, and base qualities are not on file. CDR1 and CDR2 are drawn from the germline V gene: KGHDR, SFDVKD. V lost 7 bases and J lost 0 bases; the stretch between them is 18 bases long. Taken from cysteine to phenylalanine, the CDR3 has 17 residues. Of the read, only the CDR3 DNA is kept; its 51 bases are in frame from base 1. This sample stems from a study of T cell responses to AZD1222 COVID-19 vaccine (dated by TCRdb to about 2021). With regard to the full study: AZD1222 recipients given second doses at about 4 weeks or at about 12 weeks were pooled, since spike-specific TCR depth and breadth were not found to differ between the two schedules. A total of 233 trial participants underwent TCR sequencing, of whom about 200 had received two doses of AZD1222 and some 25 had received two doses of the MenACWY control vaccine. Trial participants were enrolled into age subgroups of 18-55, 56-69 and 70-plus years, which contained around 140, 26 and 57 TCR-sequenced participants, respectively. Results and caveats for the whole study, not just this receptor: Participants were mostly white British and included more females than males, and it was suggested by the authors that clonal diversity may have been underestimated. Only five to seven AZD1222 recipients were SARS-CoV-2 seropositive at baseline, limiting conclusions about previously exposed vaccinees. Spike-specific TCR breadth and depth rose significantly after two AZD1222 doses compared with day 0 and with MenACWY recipients. Because no day 14 peak-response samples were available, the repertoires could be characterized only after the peak T cell response. The whole spike protein was spanned by vaccine-associated CD4 TCRs, and dominant responses were seen in regions 160-218 and 743-854. Epitopes outside the regions mutated in the B.1.351 and B.1.1.7 variants were reportedly recognized by nearly half of the unique spike-specific TCRs. In the small 56-69-year group, the increase in depth fell short of significance, most likely because of low power.

The time point label here, explained by the study, means: baseline before first vaccination. The vaccinee samples were drawn from two UK trials, COV001 and COV002, one of which was a single-blind randomized controlled phase 2/3 trial testing AZD1222 (ChAdOx1 nCoV-19) in healthy adults. For TCRbeta chain sequencing, PBMC samples were collected from trial participants at day 0 and at day 28 after the second dose. The CDR3 regions of human TCRbeta chains were subjected to immunosequencing. In the source study's methods: Repertoire TCRs were matched against a reference library of SARS-CoV-2-specific TCRs generated with the MIRA antigen-specificity platform. Breadth was defined as the fraction of unique TCRs that were SARS-CoV-2-associated. Depth was defined as the fraction of total T cells that were SARS-CoV-2-associated. Using the MIRA data, each spike-specific TCR was mapped to the spike region that the TCR reacts to and placed in a CD4 or CD8 class. Log10-transformed breadth and depth values were compared by one-way ANOVA with Sidak's multiple comparisons tests. What TCRdb holds here is the immuneACCESS table cut down to in-frame rearrangements. Part of the clones is not present; checked against another copy, under half of the missing clones reflect an unresolved V gene, and the others are unexplained. The V and J calls and clone size are taken from that table; D and trimming were inferred from the DNA. This sample comprises about 110,000 clones, about 90% of them detected only once. Roughly 3% of the sample lies in the top ten.

Sequenced here: peripheral blood, sampled on day 0 of AZD1222 vaccination. The receptor chain draws on TRBV24-1 and TRBJ2-1, with no confident D gene call. This receptor was identified in an adult in good health. The CDR3 reads CATSSGRYASSYNEQFF. The nucleotides read TGTGCCACCAGCTCTGGCAGGTACGCCAGCTCCTACAATGAGCAGTTCTTC.